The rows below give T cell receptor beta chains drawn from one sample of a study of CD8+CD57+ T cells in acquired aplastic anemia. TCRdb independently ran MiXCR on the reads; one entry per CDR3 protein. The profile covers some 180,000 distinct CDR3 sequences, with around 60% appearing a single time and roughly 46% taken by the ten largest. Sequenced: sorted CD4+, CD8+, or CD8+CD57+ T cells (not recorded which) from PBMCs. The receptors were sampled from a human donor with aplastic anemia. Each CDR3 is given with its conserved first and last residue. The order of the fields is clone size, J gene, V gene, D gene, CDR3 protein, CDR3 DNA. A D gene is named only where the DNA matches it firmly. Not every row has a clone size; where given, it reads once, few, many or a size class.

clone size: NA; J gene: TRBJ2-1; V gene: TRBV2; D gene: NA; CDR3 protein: CASSLGGPDEQFF; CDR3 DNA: TGTGCCAGCAGTTTGGGGGGGCCGGATGAGCAGTTCTTC
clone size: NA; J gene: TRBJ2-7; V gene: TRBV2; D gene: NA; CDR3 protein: CASRGNSYEQYF; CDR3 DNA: TGTGCCAGCAGAGGCAACTCCTACGAGCAGTACTTC
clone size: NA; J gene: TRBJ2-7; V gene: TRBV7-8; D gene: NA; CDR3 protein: CASSSAEGTDSYEQYF; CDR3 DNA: TGTGCCAGCAGCTCGGCAGAGGGGACGGACTCCTACGAGCAGTACTTC
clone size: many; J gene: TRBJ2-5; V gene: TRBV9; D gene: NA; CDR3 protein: CASSVDGLSQETQYF; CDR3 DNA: TGTGCCAGCAGCGTAGATGGTCTTAGCCAAGAGACCCAGTACTTC
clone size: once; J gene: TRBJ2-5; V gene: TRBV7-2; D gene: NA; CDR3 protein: CASSPPTDLQETQYF; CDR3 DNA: TGTGCCAGCAGCCCCCCGACGGACCTACAAGAGACCCAGTACTTC
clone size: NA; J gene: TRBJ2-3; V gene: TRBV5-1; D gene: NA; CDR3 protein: CASSSVGRTDTQYF; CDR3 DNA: TGCGCCAGCAGCTCGGTGGGACGCACAGATACGCAGTATTTT
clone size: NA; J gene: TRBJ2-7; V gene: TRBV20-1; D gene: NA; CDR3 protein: CSTHRDYEQYF; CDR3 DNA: TGCAGTACCCACAGGGACTACGAGCAGTACTTC
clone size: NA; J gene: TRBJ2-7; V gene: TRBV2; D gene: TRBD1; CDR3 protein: CATKYRGSYEQYF; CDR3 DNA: TGTGCCACCAAGTACAGGGGTTCCTACGAGCAGTACTTC
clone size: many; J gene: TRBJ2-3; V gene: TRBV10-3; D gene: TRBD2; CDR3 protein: CAISESAGGTGTDTQYF; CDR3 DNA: TGTGCCATCAGTGAGTCCGCGGGGGGGACTGGCACAGATACGCAGTATTTT
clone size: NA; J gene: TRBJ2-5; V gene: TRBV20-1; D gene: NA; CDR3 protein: CSARLGASAQYF; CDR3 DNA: TGCAGTGCTAGACTGGGGGCGTCGGCCCAGTACTTC
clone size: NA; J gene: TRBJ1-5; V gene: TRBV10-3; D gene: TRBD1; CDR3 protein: CAISGTGGVNQPQHF; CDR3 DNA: TGTGCCATCAGTGGGACAGGGGGTGTCAATCAGCCCCAGCATTTT
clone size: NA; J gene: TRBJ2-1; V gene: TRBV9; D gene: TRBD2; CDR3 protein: CASSLGTTIEQFF; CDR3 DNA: TGTGCCAGCAGCTTGGGGACTACGATTGAGCAGTTCTTC
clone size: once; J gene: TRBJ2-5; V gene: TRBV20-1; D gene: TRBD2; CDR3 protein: CSAEGLLQETQYF; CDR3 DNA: TGCAGTGCCGAGGGACTACTCCAAGAGACCCAGTACTTC
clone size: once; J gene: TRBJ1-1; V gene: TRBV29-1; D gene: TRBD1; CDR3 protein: CSVEGRQGMAFF; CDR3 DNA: TGCAGCGTTGAAGGTCGACAGGGCATGGCTTTCTTT
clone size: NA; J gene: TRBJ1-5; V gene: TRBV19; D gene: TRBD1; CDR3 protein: CATQQGGNQPQHF; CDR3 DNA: TGTGCCACCCAACAGGGGGGGAATCAGCCCCAGCATTTT
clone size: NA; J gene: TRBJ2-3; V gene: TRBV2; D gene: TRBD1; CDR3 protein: CASRADRVYNEQYF; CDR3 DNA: TGTGCCAGCAGGGCGGACAGGGTTTACAATGAGCAGTATTTT